Listed below are T cell receptor beta chains from one sample, sequenced in a study of blood T cell repertoires in COVID-19. Sequencing was performed with immunoSEQ multiplex PCR; in TCRdb, only in-frame clones are kept and a portion is missing. The profile shows roughly 160,000 clones, about four fifths of them singletons. The sequencing sample was made of PBMCs or T cells enriched from blood (not recorded which). These TCRs come from a woman between 55 and 75 years old who had recovered from COVID-19. Both conserved end residues are trimmed from each CDR3. Each record gives: J gene, V gene, D gene, CDR3 protein. A D gene is named only where the DNA matches it firmly.

>TRBJ2-7|TRBV9|TRBD1
ASSVQGAHEQY
>TRBJ1-2|TRBV2|-
ASSEPPGNYGYT
>TRBJ1-4|TRBV15|TRBD1
ATSSLSPDRDEKLF
>TRBJ2-7|TRBV9|TRBD1
ASSARDSIHEQY
>TRBJ2-5|TRBV18|-
ASSTGETQY
>TRBJ1-1|TRBV19|-
ASSRVPNTEAF
>TRBJ2-6|TRBV7-9|TRBD1
ARLTGSTGANVLT
>TRBJ2-2|TRBV5-4|TRBD1
ASSSDRDTGELF
>TRBJ2-2|TRBV6-5|TRBD1
ASSYGTGGAGELF
>TRBJ1-1|TRBV9|-
ASSVGPLSEAF
>TRBJ2-1|TRBV15|-
ATWGRNEQF
>TRBJ1-1|TRBV7-8|-
ASSSQWNTEAF